This entry features one TCR beta chain sequence. This record comes from a study of blood T cell repertoires in COVID-19. This CDR3 is 14 amino acids long. The germline CDR1 and CDR2 sequences are MNHEY and SMNVEV (reference sequence). V lost 3 bases and J 5 bases, leaving 13 bases between the germline ends. Profiled with immunoSEQ multiplex PCR; TCRdb holds only in-frame clones, not every one. This table has roughly 440,000 clones, 70% to 90% appearing once. This receptor was taken from a woman aged 45-60 years with COVID-19, enrolled during active disease. What was sequenced was peripheral blood. The rearrangement links TRBV27 to TRBJ2-5, with D possibly being TRBD2 (6 bases). This chain's CDR3 is CASSLEGRDETQYF. The DNA for the CDR3 is TGTGCCAGCAGTTTGGAGGGTCGGGACGAGACCCAGTACTTC.